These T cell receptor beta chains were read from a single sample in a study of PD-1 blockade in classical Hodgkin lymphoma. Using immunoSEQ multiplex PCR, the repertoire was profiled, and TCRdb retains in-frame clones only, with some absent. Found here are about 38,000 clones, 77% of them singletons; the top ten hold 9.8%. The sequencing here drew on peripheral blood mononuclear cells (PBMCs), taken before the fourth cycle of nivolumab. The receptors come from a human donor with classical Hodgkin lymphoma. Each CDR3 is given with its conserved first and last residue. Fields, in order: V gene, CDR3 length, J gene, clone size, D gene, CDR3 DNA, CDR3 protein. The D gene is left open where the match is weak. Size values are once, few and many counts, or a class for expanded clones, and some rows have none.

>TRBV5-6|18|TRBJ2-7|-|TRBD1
TGTGCCAGCAGCATAACCGGGACAGGGGGTCTTATTTCCTACGAGCAGTACTTC
CASSITGTGGLISYEQYF
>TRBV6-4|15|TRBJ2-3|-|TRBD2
TGTGCCAGCAGCGAAGGTAGCGGGAGGGGCATCCCGCAGTATTTT
CASSEGSGRGIPQYF
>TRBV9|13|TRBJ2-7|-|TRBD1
TGTGCCAGCAGCGGGCTGGACAGGGGCGAGCAGTACTTC
CASSGLDRGEQYF
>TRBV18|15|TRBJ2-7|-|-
TGTGCCAGCTCACCTCTTCCGGGGACCGACTACGAGCAGTACTTC
CASSPLPGTDYEQYF
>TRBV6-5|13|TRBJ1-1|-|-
TGTGCCAGCAGTTTGGCCAGAGGCACTGAAGCTTTCTTT
CASSLARGTEAFF
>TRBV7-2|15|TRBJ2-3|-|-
TGTGCCAGCACGGTACCTGTCGTTAGCACAGATACGCAGTATTTT
CASTVPVVSTDTQYF
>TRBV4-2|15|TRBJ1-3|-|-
TGTGCCAGCAGCCAAGGGGCCGCAAAAGGGGTGACCATATATTTT
CASSQGAAKGVTIYF
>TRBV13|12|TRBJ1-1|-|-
TGTGCCAGCAGCCGGACGGATTTTGAAGCTTTCTTT
CASSRTDFEAFF
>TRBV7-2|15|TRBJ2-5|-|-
TGTGCCAGCAGCTTCTCCAGGGATACCTTGGAGACCCAGTACTTC
CASSFSRDTLETQYF
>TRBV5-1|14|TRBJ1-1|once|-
TGCGCCAGCAGCTTGGCCATGGGGGAGACTGAAGCTTTCTTT
CASSLAMGETEAFF
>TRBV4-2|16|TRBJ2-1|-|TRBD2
TGTGCCAGCAGCCAAGAGCCAGCGGGGCGGTACAATGAGCAGTTCTTC
CASSQEPAGRYNEQFF
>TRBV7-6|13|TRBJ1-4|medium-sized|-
TGTGCCAGCAGCTTGCAGGGAGACGAAAAACTGTTTTTT
CASSLQGDEKLFF
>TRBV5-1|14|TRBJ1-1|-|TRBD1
TGCGCCAGCAGCTTGACAGGGGCGAACACTGAAGCTTTCTTT
CASSLTGANTEAFF
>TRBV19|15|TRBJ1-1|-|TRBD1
TGTGCCAGTAGTATCCGCGGACAGGGGAACACTGAAGCTTTCTTT
CASSIRGQGNTEAFF
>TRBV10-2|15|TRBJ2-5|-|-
TGCGCCAGCAGTGAGGCAGCTTTACGGCAAGAGACCCAGTACTTC
CASSEAALRQETQYF
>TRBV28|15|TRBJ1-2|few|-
TGTGCCAGCAGCTGCAGAGGACAAGGATGCTATGGCTACACCTTC
CASSCRGQGCYGYTF
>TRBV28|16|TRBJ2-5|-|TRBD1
TGTGCCAGCACAACCCGGGCAGGGGGCTTGGGGGAGACCCAGTACTTC
CASTTRAGGLGETQYF
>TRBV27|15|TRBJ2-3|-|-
TGTGCCAGCAGTTTTTGGGGGAGGCACACAGATACGCAGTATTTT
CASSFWGRHTDTQYF
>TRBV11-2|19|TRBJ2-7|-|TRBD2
TGTGCCAGCAGCTTAGACTTTGGACTAGCGGGTTCGAGCTCCTACGAGCAGTACTTC
CASSLDFGLAGSSSYEQYF
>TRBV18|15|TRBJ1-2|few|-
TGTGCCAGCTCACCACCGGGCGAGCGGAACTATGGCTACACCTTC
CASSPPGERNYGYTF
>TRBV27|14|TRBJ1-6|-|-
TGTGCCAGCAGTGTAACAGGCTATAATTCACCCCTCCACTTT
CASSVTGYNSPLHF
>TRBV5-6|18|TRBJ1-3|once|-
TGTGCCAGCAGCTTATCTCGGGACATAACGAGCTCTGGAAACACCATATATTTT
CASSLSRDITSSGNTIYF
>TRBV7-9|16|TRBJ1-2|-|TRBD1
TGTGCCAGCAGTATATCAGGGGGCGTAAGGAGCTATGGCTACACCTTC
CASSISGGVRSYGYTF
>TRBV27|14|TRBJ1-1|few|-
TGTGCCAGCAGTATCCGGACCGCGAACACTGAAGCTTTCTTT
CASSIRTANTEAFF
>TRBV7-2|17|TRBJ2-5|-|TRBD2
TGTGCCAGCAGCTCCATGAGACTAGCGGGCACTCGGGAGACCCAGTACTTC
CASSSMRLAGTRETQYF
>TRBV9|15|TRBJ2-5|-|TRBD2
TGTGCCAGCAGCCCGGGGACTAGTATTAAAGAGACCCAGTACTTC
CASSPGTSIKETQYF
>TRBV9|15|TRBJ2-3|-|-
TGTGCCAGCAGCCCAATCCCAACAGGGACAGATACGCAGTATTTT
CASSPIPTGTDTQYF
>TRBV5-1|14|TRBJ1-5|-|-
TGCGCCAGCAGCTTGGACAGCAGCAATCAGCCCCAGCATTTT
CASSLDSSNQPQHF
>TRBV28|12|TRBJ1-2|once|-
TGTGCCAGCAGTTTATCGTTGAGCGGCTACACCTTC
CASSLSLSGYTF
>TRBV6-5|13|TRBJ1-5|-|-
TGTGCCAGCAGTTACTCAGATAATCAGCCCCAGCATTTT
CASSYSDNQPQHF
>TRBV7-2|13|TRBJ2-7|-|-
TGTGCCAGCAGCTTAGGTGGGGGTTACGAGCAGTACTTC
CASSLGGGYEQYF
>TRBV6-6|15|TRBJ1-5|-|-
TGTGCCAGCAGTTTTACACAGGGAGGCAATCAGCCCCAGCATTTT
CASSFTQGGNQPQHF